This T cell receptor (beta chain) was recorded in a study of blood T cell repertoires in COVID-19. Under the authors' procedure: Nucleated cell number was recorded as an estimate derived from reference gene primer amplification. Profiled with immunoSEQ multiplex PCR; TCRdb holds only in-frame clones, not every one. Clone size and the V and J calls come from that table; the DNA yielded D and trimming. The sample consists of about 200,000 clones, around 82% of them appearing once. This clone is medium-sized (0.01 to 0.1%). Participants' own reports of clinical history determined their cohort assignment. The CDR3 consists of 14 residues. Trimming took 2 bases from V and 3 from J; bases not matched to a gene: 0. Germline-derived CDR1 and CDR2 are MNHEY and SVGEGT.

The chain recombines TRBV6-2 or TRBV6-3 with TRBJ2-7, with 11 bases that match TRBD2. The receptor was isolated from a woman in her thirties or forties with acute COVID-19. The sample consisted of PBMCs or T cells enriched from blood (not recorded which). CDR3 sequence (DNA): TGTGCCAGCAGTTACACTAGCGGGAGCTACGAGCAGTACTTC. Protein product: CASSYTSGSYEQYF.